This T cell receptor beta chain was obtained from a study of CD8 T cells in ankylosing spondylitis. The CDR3 loop spans 13 amino acids. V dropped 7 bases and J dropped 7; count of bases not matched to a gene: 6. Germline assignment: CDR1 MDHEN and CDR2 SYDVKM. This clonotype has only a few counts. Antigen: not known. The study's findings and limits: Relatively scarce in peripheral blood, disease-linked clones were CD8+. Clones tied to disease were said to be significantly enriched in matched ankylosing spondylitis synovial fluid. Previous work reported some of these motif variants in the synovial fluid and blood of reactive arthritis. Typical of ankylosing spondylitis blood, it appeared, was a TCR beta motif of about eight highly homologous variants.

As the method for making TCR beta libraries, quantitative 5'-RACE with molecular barcodes was used. TCRdb independently ran MiXCR on the 5' RACE reads; one entry per CDR3 protein. The sample has 220,000 or so distinct CDR3 sequences; roughly 18% are singletons. The TCR originated in a male donor with ankylosing spondylitis. The J gene is TRBJ1-2, the V gene TRBV28; 10 nucleotides agree with TRBD1. The specimen sequenced was blood, either unsorted or a sorted T cell fraction (not recorded which). CDR3 loop: CASTVDRGLGYTF. CDR3 nucleotides: TGTGCCAGCACCGTCGACAGGGGGCTTGGCTACACCTTC.